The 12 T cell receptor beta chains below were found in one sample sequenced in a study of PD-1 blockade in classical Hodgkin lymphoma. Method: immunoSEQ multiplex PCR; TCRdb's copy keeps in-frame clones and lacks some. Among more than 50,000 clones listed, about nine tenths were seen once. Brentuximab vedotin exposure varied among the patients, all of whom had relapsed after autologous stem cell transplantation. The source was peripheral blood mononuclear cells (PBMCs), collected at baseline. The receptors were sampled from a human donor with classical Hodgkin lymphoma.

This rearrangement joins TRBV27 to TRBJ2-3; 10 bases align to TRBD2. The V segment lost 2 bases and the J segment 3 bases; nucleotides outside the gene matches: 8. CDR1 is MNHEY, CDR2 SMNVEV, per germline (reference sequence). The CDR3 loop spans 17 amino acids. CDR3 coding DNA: TGTGCCAGCAGTTTAGGTCTAGCGGGGGTCCGAACAGATACGCAGTATTTT. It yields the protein CASSLGLAGVRTDTQYF.

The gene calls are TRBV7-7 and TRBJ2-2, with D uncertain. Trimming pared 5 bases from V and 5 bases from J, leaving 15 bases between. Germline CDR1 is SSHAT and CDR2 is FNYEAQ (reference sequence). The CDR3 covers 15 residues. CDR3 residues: CASSPGSGGTGELFF. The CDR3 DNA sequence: TGTGCCAGCAGCCCGGGTTCAGGTGGGACCGGGGAGCTGTTTTTT.

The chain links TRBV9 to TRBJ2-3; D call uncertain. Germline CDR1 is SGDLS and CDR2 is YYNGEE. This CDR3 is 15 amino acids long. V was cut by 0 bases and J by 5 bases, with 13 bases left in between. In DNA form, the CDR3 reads TGTGCCAGCAGCGTAGAGGGAAGACTTCGAGATACGCAGTATTTT. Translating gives CASSVEGRLRDTQYF.

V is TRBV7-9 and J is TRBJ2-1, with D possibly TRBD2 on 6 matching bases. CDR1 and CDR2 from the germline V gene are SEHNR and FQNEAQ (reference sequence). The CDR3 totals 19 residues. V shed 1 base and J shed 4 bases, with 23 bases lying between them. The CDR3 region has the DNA TGTGCCAGCAGCTTAGTGAGTGGTAGCGGATATATTAATTACAATGAGCAGTTCTTC. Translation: CASSLVSGSGYINYNEQFF.

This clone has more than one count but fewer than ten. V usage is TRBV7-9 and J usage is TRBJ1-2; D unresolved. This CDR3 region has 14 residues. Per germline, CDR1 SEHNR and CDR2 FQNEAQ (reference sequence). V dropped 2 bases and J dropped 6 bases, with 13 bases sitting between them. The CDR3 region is CASSLQTSSHGYTF. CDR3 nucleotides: TGTGCCAGCAGCTTACAGACGTCTAGCCATGGCTACACCTTC.

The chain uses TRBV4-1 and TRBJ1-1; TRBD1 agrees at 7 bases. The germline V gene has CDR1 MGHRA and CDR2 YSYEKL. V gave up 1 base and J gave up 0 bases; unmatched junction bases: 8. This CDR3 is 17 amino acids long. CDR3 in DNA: TGCGCCAGCAGCCAAGTCAGGGGGATGGGGATGAACACTGAAGCTTTCTTT. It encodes CASSQVRGMGMNTEAFF.

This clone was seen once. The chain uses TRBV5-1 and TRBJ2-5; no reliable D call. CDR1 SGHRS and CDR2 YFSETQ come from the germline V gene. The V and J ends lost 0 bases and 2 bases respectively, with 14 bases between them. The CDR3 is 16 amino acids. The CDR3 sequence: CASSLASNGGQETQYF. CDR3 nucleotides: TGCGCCAGCAGCTTGGCCTCGAACGGCGGTCAAGAGACCCAGTACTTC. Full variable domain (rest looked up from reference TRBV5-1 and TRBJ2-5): KAGVTQTPRYLIKTRGQQVTLSCSPISGHRSVSWYQQTPGQGLQFLFEYFSETQRNKGNFPGRFSGRQFSNSRSEMNVSTLELGDSALYLCASSLASNGGQETQYFGPGTRLLVL.

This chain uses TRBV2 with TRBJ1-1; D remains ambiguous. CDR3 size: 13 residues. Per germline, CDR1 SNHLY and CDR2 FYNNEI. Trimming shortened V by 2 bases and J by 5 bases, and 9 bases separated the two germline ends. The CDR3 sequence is CASSEREGTEAFF. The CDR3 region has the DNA TGTGCCAGCAGTGAACGAGAAGGAACTGAAGCTTTCTTT.

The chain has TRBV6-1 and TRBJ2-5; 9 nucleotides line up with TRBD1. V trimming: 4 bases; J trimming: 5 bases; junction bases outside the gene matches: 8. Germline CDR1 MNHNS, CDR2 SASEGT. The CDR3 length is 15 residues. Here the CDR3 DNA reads TGTGCCAGCAGTGGACAGGGGGGGGTTTGGGAGACCCAGTACTTC. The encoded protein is CASSGQGGVWETQYF.

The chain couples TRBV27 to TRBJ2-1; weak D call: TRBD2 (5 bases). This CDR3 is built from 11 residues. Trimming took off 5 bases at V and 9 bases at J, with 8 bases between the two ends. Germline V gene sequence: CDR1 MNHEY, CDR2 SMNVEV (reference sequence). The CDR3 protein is CASSPGSEQFF. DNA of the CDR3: TGTGCCAGCAGTCCGGGGAGTGAGCAGTTCTTC.

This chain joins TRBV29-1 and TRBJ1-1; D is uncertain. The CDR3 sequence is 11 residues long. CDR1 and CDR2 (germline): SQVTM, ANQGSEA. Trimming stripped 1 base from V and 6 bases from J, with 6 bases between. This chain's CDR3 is CSVEGFPEAFF. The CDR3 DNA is TGCAGCGTTGAAGGGTTCCCTGAAGCTTTCTTT.

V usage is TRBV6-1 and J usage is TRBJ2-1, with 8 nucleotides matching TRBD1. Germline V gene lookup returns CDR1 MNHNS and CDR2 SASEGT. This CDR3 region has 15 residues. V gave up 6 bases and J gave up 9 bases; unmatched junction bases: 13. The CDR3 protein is CASRAGSGGEGEQFF. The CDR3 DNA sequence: TGTGCCAGCAGGGCAGGGTCAGGGGGCGAAGGTGAGCAGTTCTTC.